This T cell receptor (beta chain) originates from a study of T cell responses to AZD1222 COVID-19 vaccine. Generated by immunoSEQ multiplex PCR, the TCRdb table keeps only in-frame clones and is missing some. The sample has about 79,000 clones; just over 90% are singletons. Study conclusions and caveats: Unmutated variant regions reportedly attract nearly half of all spike-specific TCRs. Spike-specific TCR breadth rose after two AZD1222 doses, and depth rose as well.

Remarks on this clone: The antigen is not known.

The trim removed 5 bases at V and 3 bases at J, leaving 4 bases unmatched. Germline loops: CDR1 SEHNR, CDR2 FQNEAQ (reference sequence). The CDR3 runs to 14 residues. This TCR was sampled from an adult in good health. Source: peripheral blood, taken on day 0 of MenACWY control vaccination. The V call is TRBV7-9, the J call TRBJ2-3; 8 bases are a match to TRBD1. The CDR3 here is CASSLDRETDTQYF. The DNA for the CDR3 is TGTGCCAGCAGCCTGGACAGGGAGACAGATACGCAGTATTTT.